This T cell receptor (beta chain) derives from a study of blood T cell repertoires in COVID-19. As for the study in general: Collection of acute and convalescent COVID-19 samples took place in the United States, Italy and Spain.

Original processing methods: Reference gene primer amplification yielded estimated nucleated cell counts. Some clones are missing from TCRdb's copy, which holds only in-frame ones; the method was immunoSEQ multiplex PCR. The V and J calls and the clone size are those of that table, but D and trimming were determined from the DNA. Counted here are 300,000 to 400,000 clones, more than 70% occurring once; the ten biggest clones make up around 7.9%. During active infection, Seattle patients enrolled and were then monitored through disease. Germline V gene sequence: CDR1 SGHNT, CDR2 YENEEA. The V gene end was trimmed by 1 base and the J gene end by 3 bases; junction bases not matched to a gene: 5. The CDR3 sequence is 16 residues long.

The rearrangement joins TRBV11-3 to TRBJ2-1; 8 bases are a match to TRBD2. This sequence originates from an older woman with COVID-19, enrolled during active disease. Sequencing was done on a sample of peripheral blood. The chain's CDR3 is CASSLGGTSDYNEQFF. CDR3 DNA sequence: TGTGCCAGCAGCTTAGGGGGGACTAGTGACTACAATGAGCAGTTCTTC.